Below, 20 T cell receptor beta chains from the same sample are listed, as sequenced in a study of blood T cell repertoires in COVID-19 (dated by TCRdb to 2018 to 2021). Library creation used the immunoSEQ multiplex PCR assay. TCRdb provides this immuneACCESS table in a form limited to in-frame rearrangements. Some clones are lacking; in checked studies, under half of them reflect an unresolved V gene, and why the rest are absent is not known. The sample table lists about 350,000 clones, roughly nine tenths of them with a count of one. Of the sample, roughly 4% falls within the top ten clones. The sample taken for sequencing was peripheral blood. The receptor set was obtained from a woman aged 60-75 years with COVID-19, enrolled during active disease.

The rearrangement uses TRBV6-5 and TRBJ1-4; TRBD1 is a possible D gene (6 bases). The germline CDR1 and CDR2 sequences are MNHEY and SVGAGI. This CDR3 comprises 15 residues. V lost 6 bases and J lost 0, with 11 bases in between. The DNA of the CDR3 is TGTGCCAGCAGCGAGGGGGGGGCAACTAATGAAAAACTGTTTTTT. Encoded protein: CASSEGGATNEKLFF.

This clone was detected once. V gene TRBV19 combines with J gene TRBJ1-5; 12 nucleotides agree with TRBD1. The junction had 11 bases not matched to a gene; V was cut back by 7 bases and J by 7 bases. The CDR3 totals 16 residues. Germline V gene data show CDR1 as LNHDA and CDR2 as SQIVND (reference sequence). CDR3 in amino acids: CASTHWGQGAWQPQHF. DNA of the CDR3: TGTGCCAGTACCCACTGGGGACAGGGGGCTTGGCAGCCCCAGCATTTT.

The rearrangement joins TRBV7-3 to TRBJ2-2; D is perhaps TRBD2 (5 bases). CDR1 SGHTA and CDR2 FQGTGA come from the germline V gene. V dropped 5 bases and J dropped 0 bases, with 13 bases sitting between them. CDR3 length: 16 residues. CDR3 residues: CASSPTSGTNTGELFF. The CDR3 nucleotides are TGTGCCAGCAGCCCCACTTCCGGGACGAACACCGGGGAGCTGTTTTTT.

The V and J genes are TRBV5-1 and TRBJ1-6; 9 nucleotides align to TRBD1. V was clipped by 1 base and J by 9 bases; unmatched bases: 8. This CDR3 has 16 residues. Per the germline V gene, CDR1 is SGHRS and CDR2 is YFSETQ. The CDR3 reads CASSLKETGGSSPLHF. The CDR3 coding sequence is TGCGCCAGCAGCTTGAAAGAGACAGGGGGTAGTTCACCCCTCCACTTT.

The CDR3 region is CASSLQRGGDGYTF. DNA for the CDR3: TGCGCCAGCAGTCTTCAACGAGGGGGGGATGGCTACACCTTC. The chain combines TRBV5-1 with TRBJ1-2; TRBD1 is a possible D gene (6 bases). In germline, CDR1 is SGHRS, CDR2 YFSETQ. The CDR3 totals 14 residues. Trimming took off 5 bases at V and 6 bases at J, with 17 bases between the two ends.

This clone appeared a single time. This chain links TRBV7-9 with TRBJ2-1, with D possibly being TRBD2 (5 bases). V lost 5 bases and J lost 1, with 12 bases in between. The germline gives CDR1 SEHNR, CDR2 FQNEAQ (reference sequence). The CDR3 length is 15 residues. The CDR3 bases are TGTGCCAGCAGCCGGACTGCTATTTCCTACAATGAGCAGTTCTTC. Translated: CASSRTAISYNEQFF.

This clone has a single count. J is TRBJ2-2 and V is TRBV7-3; TRBD1 agrees at 10 bases. J lost 4 bases, V lost 4 bases, and 9 bases had no gene match. Germline loops: CDR1 SGHTA, CDR2 FQGTGA. CDR3 length: 17 amino acids. The CDR3 DNA sequence: TGTGCCAGCAGCTCCTCGGGACAGGGGCTTCCCACCGGGGAGCTGTTTTTT. Translated, it gives CASSSSGQGLPTGELFF.

V usage is TRBV5-1 and J usage is TRBJ2-2; 8 bases align to TRBD2. The CDR3 length is 16 residues. V gave up 2 bases and J gave up 0 bases; unmatched junction bases: 3. The germline gives CDR1 SGHRS, CDR2 YFSETQ. CDR3 DNA sequence: TGCGCCAGCAGCTTATATAGCGGGGCGAACACCGGGGAGCTGTTTTTT. It translates to CASSLYSGANTGELFF.

The chain couples TRBV19 to TRBJ2-1, with 8 bases matching TRBD1. This CDR3 is 15 amino acids long. Germline assignment: CDR1 LNHDA and CDR2 SQIVND (reference sequence). Trimming at V came to 4 bases and at J to 7 bases, leaving 9 bases not matched to a gene. The CDR3 spells CASSTLDRGPNEQFF. The CDR3 DNA sequence: TGTGCCAGTAGTACTCTCGACAGGGGCCCGAATGAGCAGTTCTTC.

The genes are TRBV7-9 and TRBJ1-1; unclear D gene. V lost 8 bases, J lost 1 base, and 14 bases lay in between. This CDR3 is 14 amino acids long. Germline V gene data show CDR1 as SEHNR and CDR2 as FQNEAQ (reference sequence). The DNA for the CDR3 is TGTGCCAGCGACGAACTAGCCGCGAACACTGAAGCTTTCTTT. Amino acids: CASDELAANTEAFF. Full variable domain (missing parts from reference TRBV7-9 and TRBJ1-1): DTGVSQNPRHKITKRGQNVTFRCDPISEHNRLYWYRQTLGQGPEFLTYFQNEAQLEKSRLLSDRFSAERPKGSFSTLEIQRTEQGDSAMYLCASDELAANTEAFFGQGTRLTVV.

The chain recombines TRBV27 with TRBJ2-3, with D possibly TRBD2 on 5 matching bases. V was trimmed by 6 bases and J by 2 bases, leaving 18 bases between them. CDR1 and CDR2 (germline): MNHEY, SMNVEV (reference sequence). The CDR3 consists of 16 residues. This chain's CDR3 is CASRPAGPVLTDTQYF. The CDR3 coding sequence is TGTGCCAGCAGACCTGCGGGCCCCGTCCTCACAGATACGCAGTATTTT.

The gene calls are TRBV11-2 and TRBJ1-6, with D perhaps matching TRBD1 (6 bases). The CDR3 loop spans 16 amino acids. The germline gives CDR1 SGHAT, CDR2 FQNNGV. Trimming shortened V by 0 bases and J by 4 bases, and 10 bases separated the two germline ends. CDR3 bases: TGTGCCAGCAGCTTAGATAGGACAGTTTATAATTCACCCCTCCACTTT. The encoded protein is CASSLDRTVYNSPLHF.

The chain joins TRBV19 to TRBJ1-1; D gene ambiguous. This CDR3 comprises 14 residues. V gave up 6 bases and J gave up 0 bases, with 11 bases separating them. From germline, CDR1 is LNHDA and CDR2 SQIVND (reference sequence). DNA of the CDR3: TGTGCCAGTAGCAAAACTAGAATGAACACTGAAGCTTTCTTT. It codes for CASSKTRMNTEAFF.

The chain recombines TRBV7-2 with TRBJ1-1; D unresolved. The V end lost 1 base, the J end lost 1 base, and 7 bases lay between the germline ends. CDR3 length: 14 amino acids. Germline lookup yields CDR1 SGHTA and CDR2 FQGNSA. This chain's CDR3 is CASSLVSGNTEAFF. CDR3 coding DNA: TGTGCCAGCAGCTTAGTATCAGGGAACACTGAAGCTTTCTTT. The variable domain in full, completed from reference TRBV7-2 and TRBJ1-1, reads GAGVSQSPSNKVTEKGKDVELRCDPISGHTALYWYRQSLGQGLEFLIYFQGNSAPDKSGLPSDRFSAERTGGSVSTLTIQRTQQEDSAVYLCASSLVSGNTEAFFGQGTRLTVV.

This clone was observed once. The chain employs TRBV4-1 and TRBJ2-1; 11 nucleotides line up with TRBD2. The germline V gene encodes CDR1 MGHRA and CDR2 YSYEKL. With 0 bases clipped from V and 8 bases from J, the junction kept 9 bases outside the gene matches. CDR3 size: 17 residues. CDR3 region: CASSQEWASGGPYEQFF. CDR3 bases: TGCGCCAGCAGCCAAGAGTGGGCTAGCGGGGGGCCATATGAGCAGTTCTTC.

This chain connects TRBV29-1 to TRBJ1-5; 8 bases are shared with TRBD1. The CDR3 has 15 residues. Germline lookup yields CDR1 SQVTM and CDR2 ANQGSEA. The ends lost 3 bases at V and 7 bases at J; junction bases unmatched: 11. The CDR3 spells CSVELTGEDGQPQHF. CDR3 DNA sequence: TGCAGCGTTGAGTTGACAGGGGAAGACGGCCAGCCCCAGCATTTT.

This clone was seen a single time. The chain employs TRBV5-1 and TRBJ2-3; 14 positions agree with TRBD2. The ends lost 2 bases at V and 3 bases at J; junction bases unmatched: 5. Germline V lookup: CDR1 SGHRS, CDR2 YFSETQ. This CDR3 has 17 residues. CDR3 region: CASSFGTSGGPTDTQYF. CDR3 sequence (DNA): TGCGCCAGCAGCTTCGGGACTAGCGGGGGTCCAACAGATACGCAGTATTTT.

The chain links TRBV28 to TRBJ2-3, with TRBD1 identical over 7 bases. Germline trimming cut 6 bases from V and 2 bases from J; bases unmatched to any gene: 8. The germline gives CDR1 MDHEN, CDR2 SYDVKM. This CDR3 is 15 amino acids long. This chain's CDR3 is CASRWDRRYTDTQYF. CDR3 bases: TGTGCCAGCAGATGGGACAGAAGATACACAGATACGCAGTATTTT.

This sequence joins TRBV5-1 and TRBJ2-3; TRBD2 matches 11 bases. The CDR3 extends over 20 amino acids. V dropped 4 bases and J dropped 1; count of bases not matched to a gene: 17. From germline, CDR1 is SGHRS and CDR2 YFSETQ. The CDR3 here is CASSVLFSSGGNLGTDTQYF. CDR3 coding DNA: TGCGCCAGCAGCGTCCTATTCTCTAGCGGGGGGAATCTAGGCACAGATACGCAGTATTTT. Full variable domain (remainder filled in from reference TRBV5-1 and TRBJ2-3): KAGVTQTPRYLIKTRGQQVTLSCSPISGHRSVSWYQQTPGQGLQFLFEYFSETQRNKGNFPGRFSGRQFSNSRSEMNVSTLELGDSALYLCASSVLFSSGGNLGTDTQYFGPGTRLTVL.

The CDR3 region is CASSLRGTGGYEQYF. The DNA for the CDR3 is TGTGCCAGCAGCTTAAGGGGGACAGGGGGCTACGAGCAGTACTTC. This sequence joins TRBV7-2 and TRBJ2-7; 11 bases map to TRBD1. The germline V gene encodes CDR1 SGHTA and CDR2 FQGNSA. The CDR3 totals 15 residues. Losses at the gene ends were 2 bases for V and 3 bases for J; bases not matched to a gene: 3.